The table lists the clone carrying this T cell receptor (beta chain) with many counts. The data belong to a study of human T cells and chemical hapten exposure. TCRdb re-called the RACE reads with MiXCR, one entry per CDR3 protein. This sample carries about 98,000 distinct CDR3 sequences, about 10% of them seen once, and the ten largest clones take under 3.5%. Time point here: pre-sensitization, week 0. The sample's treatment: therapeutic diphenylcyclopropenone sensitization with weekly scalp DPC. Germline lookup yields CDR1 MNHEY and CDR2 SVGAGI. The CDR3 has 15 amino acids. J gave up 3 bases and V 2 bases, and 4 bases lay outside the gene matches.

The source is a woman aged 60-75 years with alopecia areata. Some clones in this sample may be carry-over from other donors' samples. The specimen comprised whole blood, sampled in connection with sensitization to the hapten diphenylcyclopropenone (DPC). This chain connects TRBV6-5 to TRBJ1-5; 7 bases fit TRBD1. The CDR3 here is CASSYTTGVNQPQHF. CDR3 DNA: TGTGCCAGCAGTTACACCACAGGGGTCAATCAGCCCCAGCATTTT.